The next 23 T cell receptor beta chains were all read from a single sample in a study of T cell changes during pregnancy in multiple sclerosis. Repertoires were generated with immunoSEQ multiplex PCR, while TCRdb's copy carries only in-frame clones and drops some. The sample has some 60,000 clones; about 91% are singletons. Sample: peripheral blood, taken before pregnancy. The receptors were gathered from a female donor with multiple sclerosis, enrolled in a pregnancy study.

The chain recombines TRBV14 with TRBJ2-2; D call uncertain. The CDR3 has 17 amino acids. V was pared by 4 bases and J by 5 bases, with 20 bases between. The germline gives CDR1 SGHDN, CDR2 FVKESK. The CDR3 nucleotides read TGTGCCAGCAGCCCCTCCCCGAGCGAAAAACCGACCGGGGAGCTGTTTTTT. Amino acid sequence: CASSPSPSEKPTGELFF.

This clone was observed a handful of times. The genes are TRBV2 and TRBJ2-3; D ambiguous. Germline CDR1 reads SNHLY; CDR2 reads FYNNEI. V shed 2 bases and J shed 7 bases, with 7 bases lying between them. This CDR3 has 12 amino acids. CDR3 sequence reads: CASSEWPYTQYF. CDR3 sequence (DNA): TGTGCCAGCAGTGAATGGCCTTATACGCAGTATTTT. Looking up the rest from reference TRBV2 and TRBJ2-3 gives the full variable domain: EPEVTQTPSHQVTQMGQEVILRCVPISNHLYFYWYRQILGQKVEFLVSFYNNEISEKSEIFDDQFSVERPDGSNFTLKIRSTKLEDSAMYFCASSEWPYTQYFGPGTRLTVL.

The count of this clone is one. The V gene is TRBV30, the J gene TRBJ1-1; 7 bases align to TRBD1. Germline lookup yields CDR1 GTSNPN and CDR2 SVGIG (reference sequence). This CDR3 comprises 13 residues. V dropped 4 bases and J dropped 3; count of bases not matched to a gene: 5. The CDR3 loop is CAWNRGGYTEAFF. Written as DNA, the CDR3 is TGTGCCTGGAACAGGGGCGGGTACACTGAAGCTTTCTTT.

V is TRBV5-4 and J is TRBJ2-7; no clear D gene. With 4 bases removed from V and 2 bases from J, the gap between germline ends came to 7 bases. The CDR3 contains 12 residues. Germline assignment: CDR1 SGHNT and CDR2 YYREEE (reference sequence). CDR3 bases: TGTGCCAGCAGCGGTGAGGCCTACGAGCAGTACTTC. This translates into CASSGEAYEQYF.

The CDR3 protein is CASSVGGTGFGQPQHF. The CDR3, as DNA: TGTGCCAGCAGCGTAGGAGGGACAGGGTTTGGTCAGCCCCAGCATTTT. V is TRBV9 and J is TRBJ1-5, with TRBD1 matching 9 bases. The CDR3 length is 16 residues. In germline, CDR1 is SGDLS, CDR2 YYNGEE. V shed 0 bases and J 6 bases; nucleotides not matched to a gene: 7. The full variable domain, in which reference TRBV9 and TRBJ1-5 provide the parts outside the CDR3, is DSGVTQTPKHLITATGQRVTLRCSPRSGDLSVYWYQQSLDQGLQFLIQYYNGEERAKGNILERFSAQQFPDLHSELNLSSLELGDSALYFCASSVGGTGFGQPQHFGDGTRLSIL.

The genes are TRBV18 and TRBJ1-1; 8 positions agree with TRBD1. CDR1 KGHSH and CDR2 LQKENI come from the germline V gene. This CDR3 is 15 amino acids long. J lost 11 bases, V lost 3 bases, and 14 bases had no gene match. The CDR3 DNA follows: TGTGCCAGCTCACCCTTCGGACAGGGAGAAAAAACGGCTTTCTTT. Encoded protein: CASSPFGQGEKTAFF.

V and J are TRBV10-3 and TRBJ2-2; 9 bases agree with TRBD1. The CDR3 totals 16 residues. Trimming cost V 4 bases and J 1 base; bases outside gene matches: 4. Germline values: CDR1 ENHRY, CDR2 SYGVKD. The CDR3 reads CAISGGTGWNTGELFF. Here the CDR3 DNA reads TGTGCCATCAGTGGTGGGACAGGGTGGAACACCGGGGAGCTGTTTTTT.

This rearrangement joins TRBV11-3 to TRBJ2-2; tentative D call: TRBD2 (5 bases). The germline CDR1 and CDR2 sequences are SGHNT and YENEEA. V lost 4 bases, J lost 5 bases, and 11 bases lay in between. This CDR3 spans 14 amino acids. CDR3 region: CASSSGGSTGELFF. In nucleotides, the CDR3 is TGTGCCAGCAGCTCAGGCGGGTCTACCGGGGAGCTGTTTTTT. The full variable domain, in which reference TRBV11-3 and TRBJ2-2 provide the parts outside the CDR3, is EAGVVQSPRYKIIEKKQPVAFWCNPISGHNTLYWYLQNLGQGPELLIRYENEEAVDDSQLPKDRFSAERLKGVDSTLKIQPAELGDSAVYLCASSSGGSTGELFFGEGSRLTVL.

The V and J genes are TRBV13 and TRBJ2-3; D unresolved. The CDR3 extends over 12 amino acids. Per the germline V gene, CDR1 is PRHDT and CDR2 is FYEKMQ (reference sequence). V dropped 5 bases and J dropped 2 bases, with 5 bases sitting between them. The chain's CDR3 is CASSLYTDTQYF. CDR3 DNA: TGTGCCAGCAGCCTATACACAGATACGCAGTATTTT.

The V call is TRBV10-3, the J call TRBJ2-2; D might be TRBD2 (5 bases). V lost 6 bases, J lost 2 bases, and 13 bases lay in between. Germline V gene data show CDR1 as ENHRY and CDR2 as SYGVKD. The CDR3 runs to 15 residues. In DNA form, the CDR3 reads TGTGCCATCAGAGAAGATACTAGAAACACCGGGGAGCTGTTTTTT. Translated: CAIREDTRNTGELFF.

The genes are TRBV19 and TRBJ2-5; 8 positions match TRBD1. J was trimmed by 1 base and V by 5 bases; bases with no gene match: 3. The CDR3 contains 14 residues. Germline-derived CDR1 and CDR2 are LNHDA and SQIVND (reference sequence). DNA for the CDR3: TGTGCCAGTAGTGCAACAGGGGGCCAAGAGACCCAGTACTTC. It yields the protein CASSATGGQETQYF. Full variable domain (remainder filled in from reference TRBV19 and TRBJ2-5): DGGITQSPKYLFRKEGQNVTLSCEQNLNHDAMYWYRQDPGQGLRLIYYSQIVNDFQKGDIAEGYSVSREKKESFPLTVTSAQKNPTAFYLCASSATGGQETQYFGPGTRLLVL.

The chain joins TRBV5-5 to TRBJ2-7; D is undetermined. The germline V and J ends were trimmed by 0 bases and 2 bases, with 6 bases remaining between them. The CDR3 runs 13 residues. Germline values: CDR1 SGHKS, CDR2 YYEKEE (reference sequence). The CDR3 loop reads CASSLERTYEQYF. The CDR3 region has the DNA TGTGCCAGCAGCTTGGAGAGGACCTACGAGCAGTACTTC.

The CDR3 is CASSFGTGTYSNQPQHF. The CDR3 DNA follows: TGTGCCAGCAGCTTCGGGACAGGAACATATAGCAATCAGCCCCAGCATTTT. The chain carries TRBV7-9 and TRBJ1-5, with 8 positions matching TRBD1. Germline CDR1 reads SEHNR; CDR2 reads FQNEAQ (reference sequence). The CDR3 totals 17 residues. J was trimmed by 0 bases and V by 3 bases; bases with no gene match: 7. Looking up the rest from reference TRBV7-9 and TRBJ1-5 gives the full variable domain: DTGVSQNPRHKITKRGQNVTFRCDPISEHNRLYWYRQTLGQGPEFLTYFQNEAQLEKSRLLSDRFSAERPKGSFSTLEIQRTEQGDSAMYLCASSFGTGTYSNQPQHFGDGTRLSIL.

This chain joins TRBV5-8 and TRBJ2-7, with D possibly being TRBD2 (7 bases). Trimming pared 0 bases from V and 4 bases from J, leaving 14 bases between. Germline V gene sequence: CDR1 SGHTS, CDR2 YDEGEE. The CDR3 has 15 amino acids. The CDR3 DNA reads TGTGCCAGCAGCTTGGTCGCGGGGGCTCGGTACGAGCAGTACTTC. Protein sequence: CASSLVAGARYEQYF.

The V call is TRBV6-5, the J call TRBJ2-1; 9 nucleotides line up with TRBD1. The length of the CDR3 is 14 residues. V was pared by 6 bases and J by 4 bases, with 4 bases of the junction left unmatched. Germline V gene sequence: CDR1 MNHEY, CDR2 SVGAGI. CDR3 sequence reads: CASSADRGYNEQFF. DNA of the CDR3: TGTGCCAGCAGCGCGGACAGGGGTTACAATGAGCAGTTCTTC.

The chain couples TRBV19 to TRBJ2-2; tentatively, D is TRBD1 (6 bases). The CDR3 contains 16 residues. CDR1 is LNHDA, CDR2 SQIVND, per germline (reference sequence). V shed 7 bases and J shed 1 base, with 16 bases lying between them. The chain's CDR3 is CASNSRGQRNTGELFF. CDR3 sequence (DNA): TGTGCCAGTAACTCACGGGGACAAAGGAACACCGGGGAGCTGTTTTTT.

The chain recombines TRBV6-1 with TRBJ1-2; D is unclear. This CDR3 is 11 amino acids long. Trimming stripped 7 bases from V and 8 bases from J, with 11 bases between. From germline, CDR1 is MNHNS and CDR2 SASEGT. CDR3 sequence reads: CASISSRGYTF. The CDR3 bases are TGTGCCAGCATAAGCAGCAGGGGCTACACCTTC.

The genes are TRBV6-1 and TRBJ2-7; TRBD1 matches 7 bases. Looked up from germline, CDR1 is MNHNS and CDR2 is SASEGT. Germline trimming cut 3 bases from V and 4 bases from J; bases unmatched to any gene: 3. CDR3 size: 13 residues. CDR3 DNA: TGTGCCAGCAGTGATCGGGGACAGTACGAGCAGTACTTC. Amino acids: CASSDRGQYEQYF.

This chain joins TRBV13 and TRBJ1-6; D not resolved. The germline V and J ends were trimmed by 0 bases and 3 bases, with 9 bases remaining between them. The CDR3 runs to 16 residues. Germline V lookup: CDR1 PRHDT, CDR2 FYEKMQ (reference sequence). The CDR3 DNA is TGTGCCAGCAGCTTAGGCAGGCTTAGCTATAATTCACCCCTCCACTTT. It specifies CASSLGRLSYNSPLHF. The full variable domain, with the rest looked up from reference TRBV13 and TRBJ1-6, is AAGVIQSPRHLIKEKRETATLKCYPIPRHDTVYWYQQGPGQDPQFLISFYEKMQSDKGSIPDRFSAQQFSDYHSELNMSSLELGDSALYFCASSLGRLSYNSPLHFGNGTRLTVT.

The J gene is TRBJ2-3, the V gene TRBV19; D possibly corresponds to TRBD2 (6 bases). Germline CDR1 and CDR2: LNHDA and SQIVND (reference sequence). Trimming took off 5 bases at V and 0 bases at J, with 12 bases between the two ends. CDR3 length: 15 residues. CDR3 sequence: CASSEGGASTDTQYF. CDR3 sequence (DNA): TGTGCCAGTAGTGAAGGCGGGGCTAGCACAGATACGCAGTATTTT.

The J gene is TRBJ1-1, the V gene TRBV5-5; 7 bases line up with TRBD1. Trimming took 4 bases from V and 1 from J; bases not matched to a gene: 7. Looked up from germline, CDR1 is SGHKS and CDR2 is YYEKEE (reference sequence). CDR3 length: 15 amino acids. The CDR3 bases are TGTGCCAGCAGCCCCTCGAGGACAGGGAACACTGAAGCTTTCTTT. Residues: CASSPSRTGNTEAFF. The full variable domain, with the rest looked up from reference TRBV5-5 and TRBJ1-1, is DAGVTQSPTHLIKTRGQQVTLRCSPISGHKSVSWYQQVLGQGPQFIFQYYEKEERGRGNFPDRFSARQFPNYSSELNVNALLLGDSALYLCASSPSRTGNTEAFFGQGTRLTVV.

The chain has TRBV11-2 and TRBJ1-1; unclear D gene. Trimming cost V 5 bases and J 0 bases, with 7 bases left between them. This CDR3 contains 13 residues. CDR1 and CDR2 (germline): SGHAT, FQNNGV. Here the CDR3 DNA reads TGTGCCAGCAGCCAGGTCCTGAACACTGAAGCTTTCTTT. Protein: CASSQVLNTEAFF.

V is TRBV9 and J is TRBJ1-2; no clear D gene. This CDR3 is built from 14 residues. Per germline, CDR1 SGDLS and CDR2 YYNGEE. V lost 1 base and J 4 bases, leaving 11 bases between the germline ends. The CDR3 nucleotides are TGTGCCAGCAGCGTATCGGGAGGACTCTATGGCTACACCTTC. It specifies CASSVSGGLYGYTF.